The text below deals with one TCR beta chain. These data originate in a study of blood T cell repertoires in COVID-19. Across the whole study: COVID-19 samples from acute and convalescent phases originated in the United States, Italy and Spain.

In the original analysis: Reference gene primers were amplified, and this amplification served to estimate nucleated cell counts. The table came from immunoSEQ multiplex PCR; TCRdb's copy has only in-frame clones and leaves some out. Clone size and the V and J calls come from that table; the DNA yielded D and trimming. Altogether just under 65,000 clones are present, roughly 82% being singletons, with the ten largest covering less than 6%. Trimming took 0 bases from V and 5 from J, leaving 14 bases between them. The CDR3 totals 15 residues. Germline V CDR1 and CDR2: GTSNPN, SVGIG (reference sequence).

The V gene is TRBV30, the J gene TRBJ1-5; a possible D gene is TRBD1 (6 bases). Sample: peripheral blood. The source of this sequence is a human donor in a cohort sampled during active COVID-19. CDR3 nucleotide sequence: TGTGCCTGGAGTGTACGGGGGGGGCTTGATCAGCCCCAGCATTTT. Its translation is CAWSVRGGLDQPQHF.